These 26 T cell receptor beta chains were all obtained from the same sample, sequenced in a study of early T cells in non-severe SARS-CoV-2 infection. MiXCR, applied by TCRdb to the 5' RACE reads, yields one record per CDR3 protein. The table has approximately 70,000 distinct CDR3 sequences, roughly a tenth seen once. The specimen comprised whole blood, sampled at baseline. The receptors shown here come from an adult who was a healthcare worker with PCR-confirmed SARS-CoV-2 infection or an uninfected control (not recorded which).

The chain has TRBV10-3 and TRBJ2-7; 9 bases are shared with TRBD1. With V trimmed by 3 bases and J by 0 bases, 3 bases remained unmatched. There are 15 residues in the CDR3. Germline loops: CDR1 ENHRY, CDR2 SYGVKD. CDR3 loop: CAISEGTGSSYEQYF. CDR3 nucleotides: TGTGCCATCAGTGAAGGGACAGGGAGCTCCTACGAGCAGTACTTC.

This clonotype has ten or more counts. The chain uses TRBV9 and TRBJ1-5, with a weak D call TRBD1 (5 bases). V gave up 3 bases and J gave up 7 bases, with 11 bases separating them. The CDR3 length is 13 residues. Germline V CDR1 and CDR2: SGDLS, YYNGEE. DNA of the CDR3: TGTGCCAGCAGCGGCGGGGGGAGACAGCCCCAGCATTTT. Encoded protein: CASSGGGRQPQHF.

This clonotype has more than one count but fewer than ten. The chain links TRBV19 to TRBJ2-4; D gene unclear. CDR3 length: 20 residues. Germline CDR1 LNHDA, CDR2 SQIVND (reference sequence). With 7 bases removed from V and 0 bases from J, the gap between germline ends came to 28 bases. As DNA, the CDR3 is TGTGCCAGTAAGGCCCACTCGACGCCATCGACGGTGATAGCCAAAAACATTCAGTACTTC. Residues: CASKAHSTPSTVIAKNIQYF. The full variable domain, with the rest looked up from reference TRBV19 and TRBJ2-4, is DGGITQSPKYLFRKEGQNVTLSCEQNLNHDAMYWYRQDPGQGLRLIYYSQIVNDFQKGDIAEGYSVSREKKESFPLTVTSAQKNPTAFYLCASKAHSTPSTVIAKNIQYFGAGTRLSVL.

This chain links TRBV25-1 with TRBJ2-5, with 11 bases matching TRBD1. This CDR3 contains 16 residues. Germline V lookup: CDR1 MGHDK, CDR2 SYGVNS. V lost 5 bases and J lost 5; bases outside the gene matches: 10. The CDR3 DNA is TGTGCCAGCAGTTTTCCAGGACAGGGGGCCTGGGAGACCCAGTACTTC. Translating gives CASSFPGQGAWETQYF.

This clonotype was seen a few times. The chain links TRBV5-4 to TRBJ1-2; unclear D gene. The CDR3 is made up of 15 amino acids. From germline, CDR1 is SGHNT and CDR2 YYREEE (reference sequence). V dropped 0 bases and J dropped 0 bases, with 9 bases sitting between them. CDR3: CASSLEAGTNYGYTF. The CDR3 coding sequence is TGTGCCAGCAGCTTGGAGGCCGGAACTAACTATGGCTACACCTTC.

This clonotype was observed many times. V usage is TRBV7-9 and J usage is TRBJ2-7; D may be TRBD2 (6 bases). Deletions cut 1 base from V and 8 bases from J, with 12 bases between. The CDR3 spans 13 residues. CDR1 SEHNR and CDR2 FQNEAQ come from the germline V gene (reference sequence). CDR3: CASSLVEGWKQYF. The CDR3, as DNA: TGTGCCAGCAGCTTAGTGGAGGGTTGGAAGCAGTACTTC.

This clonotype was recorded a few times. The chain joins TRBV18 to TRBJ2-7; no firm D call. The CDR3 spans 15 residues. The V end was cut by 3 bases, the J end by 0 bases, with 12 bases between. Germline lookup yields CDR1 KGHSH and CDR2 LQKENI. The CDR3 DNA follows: TGTGCCAGCTCACCCCTCGGGCGGACCTCCTACGAGCAGTACTTC. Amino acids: CASSPLGRTSYEQYF.

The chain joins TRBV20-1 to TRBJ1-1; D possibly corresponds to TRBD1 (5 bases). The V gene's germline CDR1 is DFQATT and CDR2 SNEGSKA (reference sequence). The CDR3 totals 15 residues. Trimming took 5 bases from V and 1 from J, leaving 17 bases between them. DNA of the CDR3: TGCAGTGCTCGACGTCCCCTGGGGGAGAACACTGAAGCTTTCTTT. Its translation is CSARRPLGENTEAFF.

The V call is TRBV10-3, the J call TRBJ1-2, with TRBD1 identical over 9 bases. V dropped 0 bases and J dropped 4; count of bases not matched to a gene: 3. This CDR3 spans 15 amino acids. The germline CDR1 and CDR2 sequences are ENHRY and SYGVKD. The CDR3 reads CAISESGTGLYGYTF. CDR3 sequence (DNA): TGTGCCATCAGTGAGTCTGGGACAGGGCTCTATGGCTACACCTTC.

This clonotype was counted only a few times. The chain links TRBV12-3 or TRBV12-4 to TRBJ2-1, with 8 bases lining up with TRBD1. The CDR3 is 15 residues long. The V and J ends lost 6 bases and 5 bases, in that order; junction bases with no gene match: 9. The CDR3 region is CASRGTGQEHNEQFF. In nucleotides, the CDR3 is TGTGCCAGCAGGGGGACGGGACAGGAACACAATGAGCAGTTCTTC.

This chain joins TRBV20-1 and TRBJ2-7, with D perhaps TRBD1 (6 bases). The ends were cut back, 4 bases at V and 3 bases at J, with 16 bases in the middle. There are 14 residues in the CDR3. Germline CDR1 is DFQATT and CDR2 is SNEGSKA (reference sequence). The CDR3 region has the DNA TGCAGTGCTAATAACAGGGATACACTCTACGAGCAGTACTTC. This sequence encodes CSANNRDTLYEQYF.

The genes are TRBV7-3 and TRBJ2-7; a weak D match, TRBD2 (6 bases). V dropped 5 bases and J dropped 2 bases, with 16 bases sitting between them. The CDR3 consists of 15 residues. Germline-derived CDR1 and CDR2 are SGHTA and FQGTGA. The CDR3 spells CASSPPGGPTYEQYF. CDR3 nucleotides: TGTGCCAGCAGCCCCCCCGGGGGACCCACCTACGAGCAGTACTTC.

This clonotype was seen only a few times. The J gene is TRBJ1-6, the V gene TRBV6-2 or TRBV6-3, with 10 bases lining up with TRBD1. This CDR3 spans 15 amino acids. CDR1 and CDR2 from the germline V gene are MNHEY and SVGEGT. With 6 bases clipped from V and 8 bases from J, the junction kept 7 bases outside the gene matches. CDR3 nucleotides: TGTGCCAGCAGGCCTACGGGGACAGGGGATTCACCCCTCCACTTT. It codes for CASRPTGTGDSPLHF.

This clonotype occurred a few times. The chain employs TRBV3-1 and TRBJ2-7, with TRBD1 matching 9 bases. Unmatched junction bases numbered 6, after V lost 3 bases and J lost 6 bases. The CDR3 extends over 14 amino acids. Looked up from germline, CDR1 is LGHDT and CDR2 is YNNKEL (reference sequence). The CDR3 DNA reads TGTGCCAGCAGCCACCGGGACAGGGAAGGCGAGCAGTACTTC. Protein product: CASSHRDREGEQYF.

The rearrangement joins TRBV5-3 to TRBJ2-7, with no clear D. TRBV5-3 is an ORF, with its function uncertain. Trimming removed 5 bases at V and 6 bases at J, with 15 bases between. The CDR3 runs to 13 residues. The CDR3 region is CARSFTGPGEQYF. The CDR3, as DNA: TGTGCCAGAAGTTTCACCGGGCCGGGCGAGCAGTACTTC.

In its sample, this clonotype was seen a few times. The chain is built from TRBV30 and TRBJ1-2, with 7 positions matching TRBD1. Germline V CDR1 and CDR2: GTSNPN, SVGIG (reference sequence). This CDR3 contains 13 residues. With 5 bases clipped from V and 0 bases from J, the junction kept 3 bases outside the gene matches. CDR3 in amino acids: CAWGTDTNYGYTF. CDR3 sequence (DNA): TGTGCCTGGGGGACAGATACTAACTATGGCTACACCTTC.

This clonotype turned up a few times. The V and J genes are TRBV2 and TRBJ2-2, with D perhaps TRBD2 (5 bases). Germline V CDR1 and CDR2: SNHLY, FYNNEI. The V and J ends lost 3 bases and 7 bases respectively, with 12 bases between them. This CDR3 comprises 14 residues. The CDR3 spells CASSDSSGDGELFF. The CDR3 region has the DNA TGTGCCAGCAGTGATTCCAGCGGTGACGGGGAGCTGTTTTTT.

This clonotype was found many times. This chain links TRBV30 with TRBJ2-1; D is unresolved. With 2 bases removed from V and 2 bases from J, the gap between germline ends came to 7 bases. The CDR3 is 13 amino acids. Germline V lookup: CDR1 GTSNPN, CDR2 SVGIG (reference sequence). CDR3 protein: CAWSPGPYNEQFF. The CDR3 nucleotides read TGTGCCTGGAGTCCCGGGCCCTACAATGAGCAGTTCTTC.

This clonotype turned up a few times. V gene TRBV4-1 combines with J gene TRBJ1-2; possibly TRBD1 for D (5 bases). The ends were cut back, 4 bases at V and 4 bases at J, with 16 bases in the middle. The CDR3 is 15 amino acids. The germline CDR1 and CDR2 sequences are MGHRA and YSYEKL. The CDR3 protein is CASSPKFGATYGYTF. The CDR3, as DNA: TGCGCCAGCAGCCCAAAATTTGGGGCTACCTATGGCTACACCTTC.

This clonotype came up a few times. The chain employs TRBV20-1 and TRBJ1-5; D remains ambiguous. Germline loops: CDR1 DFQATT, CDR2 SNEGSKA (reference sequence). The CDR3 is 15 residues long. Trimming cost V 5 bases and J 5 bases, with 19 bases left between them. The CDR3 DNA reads TGCAGTGCTTCTTCAGGCGCAGACCCTCATCAGCCCCAGCATTTT. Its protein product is CSASSGADPHQPQHF.

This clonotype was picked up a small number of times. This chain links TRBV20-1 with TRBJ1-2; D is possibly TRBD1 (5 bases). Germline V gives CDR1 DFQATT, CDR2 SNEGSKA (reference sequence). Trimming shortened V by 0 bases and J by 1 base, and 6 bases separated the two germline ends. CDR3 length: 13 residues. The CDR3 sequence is CSAREGGNYGYTF. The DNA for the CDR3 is TGCAGTGCTAGAGAGGGGGGTAACTATGGCTACACCTTC.

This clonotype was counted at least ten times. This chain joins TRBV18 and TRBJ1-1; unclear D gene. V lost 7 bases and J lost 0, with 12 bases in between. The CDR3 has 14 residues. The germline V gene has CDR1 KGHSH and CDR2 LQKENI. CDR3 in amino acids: CASLLATVNTEAFF. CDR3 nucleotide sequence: TGTGCCAGCTTACTTGCCACAGTGAACACTGAAGCTTTCTTT.

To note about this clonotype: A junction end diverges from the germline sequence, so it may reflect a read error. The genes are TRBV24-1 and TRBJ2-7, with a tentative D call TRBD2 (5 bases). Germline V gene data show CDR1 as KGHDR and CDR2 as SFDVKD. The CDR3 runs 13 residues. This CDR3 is CAASAPGTYEQYF. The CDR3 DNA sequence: TGTGCCGCCAGTGCCCCCGGGACCTACGAGCAGTACTTC.

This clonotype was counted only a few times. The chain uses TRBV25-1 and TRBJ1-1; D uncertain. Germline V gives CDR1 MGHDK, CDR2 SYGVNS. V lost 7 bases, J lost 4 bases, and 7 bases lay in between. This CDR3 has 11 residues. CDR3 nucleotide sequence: TGTGCCAGCAAGGAGGGCACTGAAGCTTTCTTT. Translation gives CASKEGTEAFF.

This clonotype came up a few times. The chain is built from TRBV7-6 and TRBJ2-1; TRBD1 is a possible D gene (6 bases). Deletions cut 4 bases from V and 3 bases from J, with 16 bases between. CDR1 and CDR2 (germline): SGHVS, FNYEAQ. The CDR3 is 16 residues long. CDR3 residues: CASSSTGTPSYNEQFF. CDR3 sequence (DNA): TGTGCCAGCAGCTCTACCGGGACACCTAGCTACAATGAGCAGTTCTTC.

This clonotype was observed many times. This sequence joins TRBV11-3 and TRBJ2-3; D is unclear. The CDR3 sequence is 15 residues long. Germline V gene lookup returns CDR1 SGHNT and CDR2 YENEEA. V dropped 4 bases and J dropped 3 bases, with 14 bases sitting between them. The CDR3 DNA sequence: TGTGCCAGCAGCTCGCCGGGCCTGGGGACAGATACGCAGTATTTT. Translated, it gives CASSSPGLGTDTQYF.